Sequencing of this T cell receptor beta chain was carried out in a study of T cells expressing NK-cell markers. About the research overall: Cells sorted as CD3+CD56+NKG2C+, CD3+CD56+NKG2C- and CD3+CD56-NKG2C+ T cells supplied the TCR beta repertoires. Seven HCMV-seropositive donors and one seronegative donor made up the eight sequenced donors.

TCR beta libraries carry UMIs added by 5'RACE template switching. TCRdb re-called the 5' RACE reads; one entry per CDR3 protein, DNA not given. Its clone listing holds some 280,000 distinct CDR3 sequences. To note about this clonotype: Antigen unknown.

General observations from the study: Also leading the CD3+CD56-NKG2C+ fraction in several donors were these clonotypes.

The CDR3 extends over 14 amino acids. CDR1 and CDR2 (germline): SGHNT, YYREEE (reference sequence). The chain carries TRBV5-4 and TRBJ2-2; no DNA is available, so the TRBD2 call from TCRdb remains unchecked. Sequenced sample: blood T cells: a sorted CD56 or NKG2C T cell subset, CD4+ or CD8+ T cells, or bulk PBMC T cells (not recorded which). This receptor was obtained from a young man in good health. CDR3 sequence reads: CASSLMGRRGELFF.